The entry below gives a single T cell receptor beta chain sequence along with its context. This clone's antigen is unknown. Base qualities are missing; no much larger clone stands one base away. The data were taken from a study of blood T cell repertoires in COVID-19 (dated by TCRdb to the early 2020s). Regarding the complete study: Samples covering the acute and convalescent phases of COVID-19 were provided by collaborators in the United States, Italy and Spain. The prospective study material was composed of cDNA or gDNA derived from T cells, B-cell-depleted T cells, or PBMCs. Subjects who had been exposed to COVID-19, were actively infected with it, or had recovered from it provided the deeply sampled blood TCRbeta repertoires that made up the dataset. The repertoires were made available in a free public database intended to serve as a resource for research on the immune response to SARS-CoV-2. Samples came from the ongoing ImmuneRACE study (first 160 participants) plus 1,254 subjects from 6 global collaborators. The sample metadata nearly always contained a de-identified subject ID, COVID-19 status, age in years and sex. HLA class I and class II types, where available, came from metadata supplied by the sample provider rather than from assay-based typing. Overall study outcomes, separate from this receptor: Clinical and demographic metadata were provided uncurated, with the amount varying by source and participant.

A second Seattle source provided samples from volunteer blood donors who had recovered from COVID-19. Whole blood was collected in K2EDTA tubes by collaborating institutions according to the institutions' own protocols. For TCRbeta analysis, collaborators shipped samples in one of three forms: frozen whole blood, isolated PBMCs, or DNA extracted from either of those sample types. The immunoSEQ Assay, a bias-controlled multiplex PCR, was used to amplify TCRbeta CDR3 regions from genomic DNA. The original methods were these. The number of nucleated cells in each sample was estimated from the amplification of reference gene primers within the assay. To quantify the absolute abundance of each unique TCRbeta CDR3 rearrangement, sequence reads were collapsed and filtered. For each sample, productive Simpson clonality was calculated by taking the square root of Simpson's diversity index across productive rearrangements. The immuneACCESS repertoire file appears here via TCRdb, limited to in-frame rearrangements. These files lack a portion of the clones; in checked studies, under half of the deficit traces to unresolved V genes, and the cause of the others is not known. D and trimming were read from the DNA, whereas the V and J calls and clone size are those reported in that table. A total of over 150,000 clones appear in this sample, 70% to 90% of them only once. About 1.9% of the sample belongs to the ten largest clones.

At the junction V is shortened by 2 bases and J by 4 bases, with 5 bases in between. Sequences SGHAT (CDR1) and FQDESV (CDR2) are obtained from the germline V gene (reference sequence). From the cysteine through the phenylalanine, the CDR3 covers 12 amino acids. Only the CDR3 portion is preserved as DNA: 36 bases, with reading frame beginning at the first base. Sequenced: peripheral blood. This sequence was found in a man younger than 35 who had recovered from COVID-19. The sequence links TRBV11-1 to TRBJ2-5, and perhaps TRBD1 as D gene, on 5 matching bases. The CDR3 has the sequence CASSLQGETQYF. In nucleotides, the sequence is TGTGCCAGCAGCTTACAGGGAGAGACCCAGTACTTC.